This paragraph reports one T cell receptor (beta chain). As yet, its antigen is unknown. V dropped 4 bases and J dropped 3 bases, with 12 bases sitting between them. The CDR3 consists of 15 residues. CDR1 and CDR2 (germline): MDHEN, SYDVKM. The data were taken from a study of T cell clonotyping in hematopoietic cell transplantation. Study overall: Recipient samples before transplant were obtained post-cytoreduction.

General study points: After transplant, recipient diversity fell while pathologically expanded clonotypes grew through day 180.

Time point given: recipient sample about 28 days before transplant, after cytoreduction. Recipients were bled about 28 days pretransplant and at posttransplant days 30, 100, 180. Data came from immunoSEQ multiplex PCR; TCRdb stores just in-frame clones and leaves some out. The table lists tens of thousands of clones, 70% to 75% of them singletons. The sequence derives from a man between 45 and 60 years old with myelodysplastic syndrome. Some clones in this sample may be carry-over from other donors' samples. Sample: peripheral blood mononuclear cells, taken before stem cell transplant. V is TRBV28 and J is TRBJ1-4, with a tentative D call TRBD1 (5 bases). CDR3: CASSSGAGANEKLFF. DNA of the CDR3: TGTGCCAGCAGTTCCGGGGCGGGGGCTAATGAAAAACTGTTTTTT.